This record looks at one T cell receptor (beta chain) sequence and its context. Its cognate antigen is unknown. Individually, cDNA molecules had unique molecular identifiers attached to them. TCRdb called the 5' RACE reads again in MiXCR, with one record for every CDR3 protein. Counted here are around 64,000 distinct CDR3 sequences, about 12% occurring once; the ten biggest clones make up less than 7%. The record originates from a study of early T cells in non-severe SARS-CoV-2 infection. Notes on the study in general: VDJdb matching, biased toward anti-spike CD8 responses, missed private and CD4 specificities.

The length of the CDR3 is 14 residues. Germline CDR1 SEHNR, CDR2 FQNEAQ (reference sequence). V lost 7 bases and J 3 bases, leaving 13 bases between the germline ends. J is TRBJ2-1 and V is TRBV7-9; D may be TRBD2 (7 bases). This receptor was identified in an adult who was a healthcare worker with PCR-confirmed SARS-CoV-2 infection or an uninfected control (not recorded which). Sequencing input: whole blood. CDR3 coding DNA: TGTGCCAGCACCCCCGGGGGGCGCTACAATGAGCAGTTCTTC. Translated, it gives CASTPGGRYNEQFF.